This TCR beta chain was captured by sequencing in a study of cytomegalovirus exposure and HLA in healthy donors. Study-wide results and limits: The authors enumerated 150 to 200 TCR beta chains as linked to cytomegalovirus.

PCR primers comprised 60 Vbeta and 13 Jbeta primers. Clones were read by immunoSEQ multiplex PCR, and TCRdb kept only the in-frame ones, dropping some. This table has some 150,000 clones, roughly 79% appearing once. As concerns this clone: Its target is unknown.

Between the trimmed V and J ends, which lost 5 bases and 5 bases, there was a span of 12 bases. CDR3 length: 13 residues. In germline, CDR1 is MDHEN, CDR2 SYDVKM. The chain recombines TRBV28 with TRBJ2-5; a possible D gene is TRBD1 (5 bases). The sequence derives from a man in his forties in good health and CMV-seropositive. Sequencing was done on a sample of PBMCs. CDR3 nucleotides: TGTGCCAGCAGTACAGGCCTTCCCGAGACCCAGTACTTC. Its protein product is CASSTGLPETQYF.